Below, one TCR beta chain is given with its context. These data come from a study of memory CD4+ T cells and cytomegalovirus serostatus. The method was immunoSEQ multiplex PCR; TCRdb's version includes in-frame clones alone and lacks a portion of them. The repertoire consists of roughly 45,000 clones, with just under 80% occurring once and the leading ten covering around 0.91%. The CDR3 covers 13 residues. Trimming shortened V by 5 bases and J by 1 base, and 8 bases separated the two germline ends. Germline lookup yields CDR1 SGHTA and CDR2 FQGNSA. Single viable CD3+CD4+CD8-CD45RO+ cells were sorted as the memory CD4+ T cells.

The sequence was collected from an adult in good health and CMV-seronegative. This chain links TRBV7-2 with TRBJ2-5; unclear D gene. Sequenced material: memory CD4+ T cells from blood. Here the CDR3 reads CASSLRTQETQYF. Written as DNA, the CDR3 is TGTGCCAGCAGCCTCAGAACCCAAGAGACCCAGTACTTC. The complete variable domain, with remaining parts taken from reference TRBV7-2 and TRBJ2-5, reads GAGVSQSPSNKVTEKGKDVELRCDPISGHTALYWYRQSLGQGLEFLIYFQGNSAPDKSGLPSDRFSAERTGGSVSTLTIQRTQQEDSAVYLCASSLRTQETQYFGPGTRLLVL.